This T cell receptor (beta chain) was sequenced for a study of blood T cells in healthy people across ages. With a J-beta primer mix and a sample-barcoded 5' primer, a second PCR ran about 6 to 11 cycles. TCRdb passed the 5' RACE reads through MiXCR, listing each CDR3 protein once. The sample has 800,000 to 1,000,000 distinct CDR3 sequences, around 46% seen once; the top ten hold around 15%. This clonotype turned up a few times. This CDR3 is 14 amino acids long. Germline V lookup: CDR1 MGHDK, CDR2 SYGVNS. V lost 1 base, J lost 7 bases, and 11 bases lay in between. The V and J genes are TRBV25-1 and TRBJ2-1; D not resolved. What was sequenced was blood. The sequence came from a man aged 25-40 years in good health. This CDR3 is CASSESHSPNEQFF. In DNA form, the CDR3 reads TGTGCCAGCAGTGAATCCCACAGCCCGAATGAGCAGTTCTTC.